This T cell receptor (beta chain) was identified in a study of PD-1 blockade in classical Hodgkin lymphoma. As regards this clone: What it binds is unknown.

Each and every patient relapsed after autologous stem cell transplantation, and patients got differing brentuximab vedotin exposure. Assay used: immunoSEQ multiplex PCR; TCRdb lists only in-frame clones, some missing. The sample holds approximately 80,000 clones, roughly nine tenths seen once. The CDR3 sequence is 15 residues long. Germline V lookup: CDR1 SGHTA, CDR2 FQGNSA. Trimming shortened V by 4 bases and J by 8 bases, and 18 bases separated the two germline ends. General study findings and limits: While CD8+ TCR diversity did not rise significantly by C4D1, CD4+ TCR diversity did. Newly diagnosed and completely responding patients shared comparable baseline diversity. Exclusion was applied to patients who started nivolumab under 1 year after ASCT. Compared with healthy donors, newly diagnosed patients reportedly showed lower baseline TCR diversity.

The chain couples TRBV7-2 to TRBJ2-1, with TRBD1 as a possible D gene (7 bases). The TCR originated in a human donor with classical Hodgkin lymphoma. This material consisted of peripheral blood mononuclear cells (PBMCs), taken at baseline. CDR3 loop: CASSSGQGGKDEQFF. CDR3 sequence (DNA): TGTGCCAGCAGCTCCGGCCAGGGGGGTAAGGATGAGCAGTTCTTC.